A selection of T cell receptor beta chains follows, all from one sample in a study of PD-1 blockade in classical Hodgkin lymphoma. TCRdb's table, derived via immunoSEQ multiplex PCR, lists solely in-frame clones and lacks some. The sample yields about 110,000 clones, approximately 89% seen once. The sample in question was peripheral blood mononuclear cells (PBMCs), obtained before the fourth cycle of nivolumab. The receptors were sampled from a human donor with classical Hodgkin lymphoma. CDR3s include the opening cysteine and the closing phenylalanine or tryptophan. The order of the fields is CDR3 length, V gene, J gene, CDR3 protein.

>14|TRBV9|TRBJ1-2
CASSVDTTNYGYTF
>19|TRBV4-2|TRBJ1-3
CASSQDRPVRGSSGNTIYF
>15|TRBV5-6|TRBJ2-5
CASSLSGTKQETQYF
>19|TRBV15|TRBJ2-1
CATSRVGILAGLTYNEQFF
>13|TRBV30|TRBJ1-4
CAWQTGPNEKLFF
>15|TRBV6-1|TRBJ1-2
CASSISRQGVYGYTF
>16|TRBV5-6|TRBJ2-5
CASSQGSGGRGETQYF
>15|TRBV28|TRBJ1-2
CASSLIWGNSGGYTF
>11|TRBV29-1|TRBJ2-2
CSAGNAGELFF
>13|TRBV27|TRBJ2-7
CASSLSRAYEQYF
>16|TRBV19|TRBJ2-2
CASSIGGSTGTGELFF
>13|TRBV23-1|TRBJ2-3
CASSQSTAPTQYF
>12|TRBV5-1|TRBJ2-7
CASSPSVDEQYF
>13|TRBV27|TRBJ1-2
CASSPGTLYGYTF
>15|TRBV19|TRBJ2-1
CASRIAGDSYNEQFF
>15|TRBV7-2|TRBJ2-1
CASSYSGTLYNEQFF
>16|TRBV30|TRBJ1-1
CAWSVGAAWGDTEAFF